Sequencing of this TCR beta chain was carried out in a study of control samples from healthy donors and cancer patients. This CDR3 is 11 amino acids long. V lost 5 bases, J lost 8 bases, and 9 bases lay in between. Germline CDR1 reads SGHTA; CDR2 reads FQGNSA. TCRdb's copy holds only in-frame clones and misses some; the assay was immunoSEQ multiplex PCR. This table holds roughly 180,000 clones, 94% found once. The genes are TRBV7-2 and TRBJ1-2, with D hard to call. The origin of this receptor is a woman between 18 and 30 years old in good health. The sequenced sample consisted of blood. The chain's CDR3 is CASSLVGGYTF. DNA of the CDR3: TGTGCCAGCAGCCTAGTGGGGGGCTACACCTTC.